Shown below are 27 T cell receptor beta chains from a single sample sequenced in a study of blood T cell repertoires in COVID-19. The assay was immunoSEQ multiplex PCR, and TCRdb's table has in-frame clones only and misses some. The sample includes under 200,000 clones, roughly four fifths of them seen just once. Source material: peripheral blood. The receptor source for this set is a woman of 80 years or more with COVID-19, enrolled during active disease.

V and J are TRBV28 and TRBJ2-5; 8 bases line up with TRBD1. The CDR3 covers 15 residues. Losses at the gene ends were 11 bases for V and 5 bases for J; bases not matched to a gene: 16. CDR1 MDHEN and CDR2 SYDVKM come from the germline V gene. CDR3 sequence reads: CAVRSRGRGRETQYF. DNA of the CDR3: TGTGCCGTCCGAAGTAGGGGCAGGGGGCGGGAGACCCAGTACTTC.

This chain links TRBV2 with TRBJ1-2; D not resolved. Germline CDR1 is SNHLY and CDR2 is FYNNEI. The CDR3 extends over 14 amino acids. Trimming removed 6 bases at V and 8 bases at J, with 19 bases between. CDR3 coding DNA: TGTGCCAGCAGGGCCGGAGTTCGGGTCGAGGGCTACACCTTC. It codes for CASRAGVRVEGYTF.

The chain has TRBV5-1 and TRBJ2-7; 10 nucleotides align to TRBD1. The CDR3 contains 14 residues. V was pared by 2 bases and J by 5 bases, with 4 bases of the junction left unmatched. Germline CDR1 SGHRS, CDR2 YFSETQ. CDR3 amino acids: CASSFLGTGDEQYF. DNA for the CDR3: TGCGCCAGCAGCTTCCTGGGGACAGGGGACGAGCAGTACTTC.

The chain couples TRBV27 to TRBJ2-1; no firm D call. Germline V gives CDR1 MNHEY, CDR2 SMNVEV (reference sequence). CDR3 size: 13 residues. V lost 3 bases to trimming and J lost 6 bases, with 9 bases between them. As DNA, the CDR3 is TGTGCCAGCAGTTTCTACAGCCTCAATGAGCAGTTCTTC. Its translation is CASSFYSLNEQFF.

The chain has TRBV5-6 and TRBJ1-5; D remains unclear. The V end lost 2 bases, the J end lost 4 bases, and 10 bases lay between the germline ends. Germline V gene data show CDR1 as SGHDT and CDR2 as YYEEEE. This CDR3 is built from 14 residues. CDR3 loop: CASSFGRQNQPQHF. CDR3 nucleotides: TGTGCCAGCAGCTTCGGCAGGCAGAATCAGCCCCAGCATTTT.

This clone came up once. The J gene is TRBJ2-2, the V gene TRBV7-2, with a weak D call TRBD2 (7 bases). The CDR3 spans 14 residues. Trimming removed 6 bases at V and 10 bases at J, with 18 bases between. Germline CDR1 and CDR2: SGHTA and FQGNSA. The CDR3 coding sequence is TGTGCCAGCAGTCTAGGGGGGGCGAGGACGGAGCTGTTTTTT. Protein: CASSLGGARTELFF.

For the CDR3, the DNA is TGTGCCTCCGGGAGGCGGGAGAATCGGTTCTTC. It encodes CASGRRENRFF. This sequence joins TRBV27 and TRBJ2-1; 7 bases fit TRBD2. Germline CDR1 and CDR2: MNHEY and SMNVEV (reference sequence). CDR3 size: 11 residues. V gave up 11 bases and J gave up 15 bases; unmatched junction bases: 13.

V is TRBV18 and J is TRBJ1-4; D gene ambiguous. The CDR3 has 13 residues. Germline assignment: CDR1 KGHSH and CDR2 LQKENI. With 5 bases removed from V and 7 bases from J, the gap between germline ends came to 11 bases. Here the CDR3 reads CASSSLRGEKLFF. The CDR3 DNA is TGTGCCAGCTCATCACTCCGGGGTGAAAAACTGTTTTTT.

J is TRBJ1-1 and V is TRBV18; 12 bases align to TRBD1. This CDR3 comprises 15 residues. After removal of 3 bases from V and 5 bases from J, the junction contained 4 bases not matched to a gene. Germline lookup yields CDR1 KGHSH and CDR2 LQKENI. The CDR3 is CASSPGQGAWTEAFF. CDR3 DNA sequence: TGTGCCAGCTCACCGGGACAGGGGGCTTGGACTGAAGCTTTCTTT. The entire variable domain, with the rest obtained from reference TRBV18 and TRBJ1-1, is as follows: NAGVMQNPRHLVRRRGQEARLRCSPMKGHSHVYWYRQLPEEGLKFMVYLQKENIIDESGMPKERFSAEFPKEGPSILRIQQVVRGDSAAYFCASSPGQGAWTEAFFGQGTRLTVV.

The rearrangement joins TRBV11-2 to TRBJ2-5, with D perhaps TRBD2 (5 bases). CDR3 size: 17 residues. With 0 bases removed from V and 0 bases from J, the gap between germline ends came to 14 bases. CDR1 SGHAT and CDR2 FQNNGV come from the germline V gene. The CDR3 region is CASSLDPALEYQETQYF. In DNA, the CDR3 is TGTGCCAGCAGCTTAGATCCGGCACTAGAGTACCAAGAGACCCAGTACTTC.

This sequence joins TRBV27 and TRBJ2-7, with D perhaps TRBD1 (6 bases). This CDR3 region has 14 residues. V was cut by 5 bases and J by 0 bases, with 11 bases left in between. The germline CDR1 and CDR2 sequences are MNHEY and SMNVEV (reference sequence). In DNA form, the CDR3 reads TGTGCCAGCAGTCAGACAGGATCCTCCTACGAGCAGTACTTC. It translates to CASSQTGSSYEQYF.

V gene TRBV9 combines with J gene TRBJ2-3; TRBD2 matches at 12 bases. V trimming: 0 bases; J trimming: 3 bases; junction bases outside the gene matches: 2. The CDR3 loop spans 16 amino acids. From germline, CDR1 is SGDLS and CDR2 YYNGEE. This CDR3 reads CASSVASGGATDTQYF. The CDR3 DNA is TGTGCCAGCAGCGTAGCTAGCGGGGGGGCAACAGATACGCAGTATTTT.

This chain links TRBV11-2 with TRBJ2-7, with 9 bases aligning to TRBD1. CDR3 length: 13 amino acids. Germline V gene lookup returns CDR1 SGHAT and CDR2 FQNNGV. J lost 7 bases, V lost 5 bases, and 6 bases had no gene match. Here the CDR3 reads CASSPGQGREQYF. The CDR3 DNA sequence: TGTGCCAGCAGCCCAGGACAGGGGAGAGAGCAGTACTTC.

The sample holds a few counts of this clone. V and J are TRBV3-1 (or the pseudogene TRBV3-2) and TRBJ1-3, with no clear D. Germline loops: CDR1 LGHDT, CDR2 YNNKEL (reference sequence). Trimming took 4 bases from V and 0 from J, leaving 10 bases between them. This CDR3 contains 15 residues. CDR3 coding DNA: TGTGCCAGCAGCCCAAACGGGGTCTCTGGAAACACCATATATTTT. It is translated as CASSPNGVSGNTIYF.

The count of this clone is one. The rearrangement links TRBV6-5 to TRBJ2-3; tentative D call: TRBD2 (5 bases). Trimming removed 6 bases from V and 2 bases from J, with 12 bases in between. The CDR3 is made up of 14 amino acids. Germline CDR1 is MNHEY and CDR2 is SVGAGI. CDR3 amino acids: CASRPPGITDTQYF. For the CDR3, the DNA is TGTGCCAGCAGACCCCCGGGAATCACAGATACGCAGTATTTT.

The chain employs TRBV27 and TRBJ2-1; 10 bases fit TRBD1. The CDR3 runs 15 residues. The germline V gene encodes CDR1 MNHEY and CDR2 SMNVEV (reference sequence). V shed 6 bases and J 8 bases; nucleotides not matched to a gene: 10. This CDR3 reads CASSSQTGGLDEQFF. The CDR3 nucleotides read TGTGCCAGCAGCAGCCAGACAGGGGGCTTAGATGAGCAGTTCTTC.

The chain couples TRBV5-1 to TRBJ1-2, with D maybe TRBD1 (6 bases). CDR1 is SGHRS, CDR2 YFSETQ, per germline. The CDR3 length is 15 residues. V was trimmed by 0 bases and J by 4 bases, leaving 13 bases between them. The CDR3 DNA reads TGCGCCAGCAGCTTGGGTCCAGGGGATCCCTATGGCTACACCTTC. Its protein is CASSLGPGDPYGYTF.

The chain combines TRBV18 with TRBJ1-1; D remains unclear. Germline CDR1 reads KGHSH; CDR2 reads LQKENI. Trimming took 0 bases from V and 4 from J, leaving 15 bases between them. This CDR3 contains 16 residues. The CDR3 sequence: CASSPPYFQVGTEAFF. CDR3 DNA sequence: TGTGCCAGCTCACCACCGTATTTTCAGGTGGGCACTGAAGCTTTCTTT.

The chain combines TRBV9 with TRBJ1-2; 8 nucleotides agree with TRBD1. The V gene's germline CDR1 is SGDLS and CDR2 YYNGEE. The CDR3 is 15 residues long. J gave up 3 bases and V 4 bases, and 8 bases lay outside the gene matches. The CDR3 DNA reads TGTGCCAGCAGCCCCCGACAGGGGAGCGACTATGGCTACACCTTC. Its protein product is CASSPRQGSDYGYTF.

This chain uses TRBV10-3 with TRBJ2-2; 7 bases line up with TRBD2. This CDR3 is 13 amino acids long. From germline, CDR1 is ENHRY and CDR2 SYGVKD. With V trimmed by 11 bases and J by 0 bases, 3 bases remained unmatched. For the CDR3, the DNA is TGTGCCGCCGGGACTACGAACACCGGGGAGCTGTTTTTT. Translating it yields CAAGTTNTGELFF.

The gene calls are TRBV6-5 and TRBJ2-1; TRBD1 matches 8 bases. Losses at the gene ends were 0 bases for V and 6 bases for J; bases not matched to a gene: 4. Per the germline V gene, CDR1 is MNHEY and CDR2 is SVGAGI. This CDR3 is 15 amino acids long. Here the CDR3 DNA reads TGTGCCAGCAGTTACTCCGGGACAGGTATCAATGAGCAGTTCTTC. Its protein is CASSYSGTGINEQFF.

The chain recombines TRBV28 with TRBJ1-1; TRBD1 matches at 8 bases. V lost 5 bases to trimming and J lost 3 bases; unmatched junction nucleotides: 11. The germline gives CDR1 MDHEN, CDR2 SYDVKM. The CDR3 contains 16 residues. For the CDR3, the DNA is TGTGCCAGCAGTAACCCCGACAGGGGAACTTACACTGAAGCTTTCTTT. This encodes CASSNPDRGTYTEAFF. The full variable domain, its missing parts supplied by reference TRBV28 and TRBJ1-1, is DVKVTQSSRYLVKRTGEKVFLECVQDMDHENMFWYRQDPGLGLRLIYFSYDVKMKEKGDIPEGYSVSREKKERFSLILESASTNQTSMYLCASSNPDRGTYTEAFFGQGTRLTVV.

The chain combines TRBV9 with TRBJ2-2; D perhaps matches TRBD2 (6 bases). V was cut by 0 bases and J by 1 base, with 7 bases left in between. The CDR3 runs 15 residues. CDR1 is SGDLS and CDR2 is YYNGEE in the germline V gene. In DNA, the CDR3 is TGTGCCAGCAGCGTAGCGGGGGTGAACACCGGGGAGCTGTTTTTT. Amino acids: CASSVAGVNTGELFF.

The chain joins TRBV5-4 to TRBJ1-1; no clear D. Trimming shortened V by 4 bases and J by 5 bases, and 12 bases separated the two germline ends. This CDR3 region has 13 residues. Germline CDR1 is SGHNT and CDR2 is YYREEE (reference sequence). In DNA form, the CDR3 reads TGTGCCAGCAGCGTCGACTCCGCGACTGAAGCTTTCTTT. Protein sequence: CASSVDSATEAFF.

This clone was counted between two and nine times. V is TRBV24-1 and J is TRBJ2-2; 10 nucleotides match TRBD1. Germline CDR1 KGHDR, CDR2 SFDVKD. V was pared by 2 bases and J by 3 bases, with 2 bases of the junction left unmatched. This CDR3 contains 16 residues. The CDR3 nucleotides read TGTGCCACCAGTGATTCCGGGACAGGGGACACCGGGGAGCTGTTTTTT. Its protein is CATSDSGTGDTGELFF.

The rearrangement uses TRBV19 and TRBJ2-5; D possibly corresponds to TRBD2 (6 bases). V was pared by 2 bases and J by 4 bases, with 26 bases between. CDR1 and CDR2 (germline): LNHDA, SQIVND (reference sequence). The CDR3 contains 19 residues. CDR3 region: CASSIFRGGVYGPGETQYF. The CDR3 DNA sequence: TGTGCCAGTAGTATATTCCGGGGAGGCGTATACGGACCGGGAGAGACCCAGTACTTC.

This clone is a singleton in its sample. This sequence joins TRBV9 and TRBJ1-6, with 7 positions matching TRBD1. Germline V gene lookup returns CDR1 SGDLS and CDR2 YYNGEE. The trim removed 4 bases at V and 0 bases at J, leaving 10 bases unmatched. This CDR3 has 18 residues. The CDR3 loop reads CASSLGDSYRSYNSPLHF. CDR3 coding DNA: TGTGCCAGCAGCTTGGGGGACAGTTACCGCTCCTATAATTCACCCCTCCACTTT.